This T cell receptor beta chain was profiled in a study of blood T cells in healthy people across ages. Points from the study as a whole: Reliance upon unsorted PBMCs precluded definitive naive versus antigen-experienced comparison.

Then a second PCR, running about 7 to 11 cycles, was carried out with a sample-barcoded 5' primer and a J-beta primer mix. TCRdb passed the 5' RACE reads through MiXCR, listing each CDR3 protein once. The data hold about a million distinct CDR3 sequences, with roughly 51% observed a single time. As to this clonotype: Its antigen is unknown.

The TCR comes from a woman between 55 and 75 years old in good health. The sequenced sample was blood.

CDR3 nucleotide sequence: TGTGCCAGCCACGGGGACAGTTTTAACGAGCAGTACTTC. The encoded protein is CASHGDSFNEQYF. V is TRBV6-2 or TRBV6-3 and J is TRBJ2-7, with 7 nucleotides matching TRBD1. The CDR3 length is 13 residues. CDR1 is MNHEY and CDR2 is SVGEGT in the germline V gene. V shed 8 bases, J shed 5 bases, and the junction held 9 bases outside the gene matches.